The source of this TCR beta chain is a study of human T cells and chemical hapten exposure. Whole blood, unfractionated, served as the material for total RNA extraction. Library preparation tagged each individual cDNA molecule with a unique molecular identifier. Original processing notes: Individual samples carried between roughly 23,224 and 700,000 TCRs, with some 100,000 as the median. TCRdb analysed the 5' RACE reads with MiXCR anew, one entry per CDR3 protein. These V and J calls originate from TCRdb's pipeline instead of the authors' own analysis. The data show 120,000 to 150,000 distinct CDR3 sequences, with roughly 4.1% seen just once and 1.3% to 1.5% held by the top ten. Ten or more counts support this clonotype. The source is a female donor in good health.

The CDR3 spells CASSGGTGGEAFF. CDR3 DNA sequence: TGTGCCAGCAGCGGTGGGACAGGGGGTGAAGCTTTCTTT. The chain couples TRBV5-4 to TRBJ1-1, with TRBD1 matching 11 bases. The V segment lost 4 bases and the J segment 7 bases; nucleotides outside the gene matches: 3. The CDR3 runs to 13 residues. Germline V gene lookup returns CDR1 SGHNT and CDR2 YYREEE (reference sequence).